One and the same sample provided the 2 T cell receptor beta chains below, sequenced in a study of cytomegalovirus exposure and HLA in healthy donors. The PCR was carried out with 60 Vbeta primers and 13 Jbeta primers. TCRdb keeps only in-frame clones here, not all; method: immunoSEQ multiplex PCR. The profile shows around 130,000 clones, around 70% of them singletons. Sequencing input: PBMCs. The receptor source for this set is a young man in good health and CMV-seropositive.

This clone was seen a handful of times. This chain joins TRBV29-1 and TRBJ2-7; tentatively, D is TRBD1 (5 bases). The CDR3 covers 12 residues. Germline-derived CDR1 and CDR2 are SQVTM and ANQGSEA. V lost 7 bases to trimming and J lost 1 base, with 11 bases between them. The CDR3 spells CSGGPGSYEQYF. The CDR3 bases are TGCAGCGGTGGACCAGGGTCCTACGAGCAGTACTTC.

The J gene is TRBJ2-7, the V gene TRBV15; tentative D call: TRBD2 (5 bases). The germline V gene encodes CDR1 LNHNV and CDR2 YYDKDF (reference sequence). V lost 0 bases and J 7 bases, leaving 13 bases between the germline ends. The CDR3 covers 14 residues. The CDR3 here is CATSRDLGEREQYF. CDR3 DNA: TGTGCCACCAGCAGAGATCTTGGGGAGAGGGAGCAGTACTTC.